A single sample gave rise to the 23 T cell receptor beta chains below, sequenced in a study of cytomegalovirus exposure and HLA in healthy donors. The PCR used 60 Vbeta and 13 Jbeta primers. Sequenced by immunoSEQ multiplex PCR; TCRdb stores in-frame clones only, minus some. The table records around 120,000 clones, 82% of them present only once. Sequencing was performed on PBMCs. These receptors came from a male donor in good health and CMV-seropositive.

The V gene is TRBV18, the J gene TRBJ2-1; D remains ambiguous. V lost 3 bases and J 13 bases, leaving 16 bases between the germline ends. The CDR3 totals 13 residues. In germline, CDR1 is KGHSH, CDR2 LQKENI. The CDR3: CASSPVTVPPQFF. The CDR3 nucleotides read TGTGCCAGCTCACCGGTGACTGTACCGCCTCAGTTCTTC.

The chain combines TRBV19 with TRBJ2-7; maybe TRBD2 (5 bases). CDR3 size: 15 residues. Germline CDR1 is LNHDA and CDR2 is SQIVND (reference sequence). The V end was cut by 0 bases, the J end by 3 bases, with 12 bases between. The CDR3 DNA is TGTGCCAGTAGTATAGACCGGGGTTTTGTCTACGAGCAGTACTTC. Translated: CASSIDRGFVYEQYF.

On this clone: At one of its ends the junction is not consistent with the germline gene, which may arise from a read error. This chain connects TRBV9 to TRBJ2-1; possibly TRBD2 for D (6 bases). The V gene's germline CDR1 is SGDLS and CDR2 YYNGEE. There are 13 residues in the CDR3. The CDR3, as DNA: TGTGCCAGCAGCAGGGACTCCTTCAATGAGCAGTTCTTC. Translating it yields CASSRDSFNEQFF.

V is TRBV6-1 and J is TRBJ1-2; D is undetermined. The length of the CDR3 is 16 residues. Trimming took 2 bases from V and 8 from J, leaving 21 bases between them. Germline assignment: CDR1 MNHNS and CDR2 SASEGT. CDR3 in amino acids: CASSESIKLRVQGYTF. In DNA form, the CDR3 reads TGTGCCAGCAGTGAATCGATCAAGTTGAGGGTCCAAGGCTACACCTTC.

This chain connects TRBV6-6 to TRBJ1-2, with D unclear. CDR1 is MNHNY, CDR2 SVGAGI, per germline (reference sequence). The CDR3 spans 14 residues. V shed 5 bases and J shed 2 bases, with 12 bases lying between them. The CDR3 sequence: CASSPAGGNYGYTF. CDR3 DNA sequence: TGTGCCAGCAGTCCCGCGGGAGGGAACTATGGCTACACCTTC.

This chain uses TRBV7-9 with TRBJ2-7; TRBD2 agrees at 8 bases. The CDR3 is 15 residues long. The V gene's germline CDR1 is SEHNR and CDR2 FQNEAQ (reference sequence). The J segment lost 1 base and the V segment lost 0 bases, leaving 2 bases of the junction unmatched. In DNA, the CDR3 is TGTGCCAGCAGCTTAGCCACTAGCGGATCCTACGAGCAGTACTTC. Its translation is CASSLATSGSYEQYF.

The rearrangement links TRBV28 to TRBJ2-5, with TRBD1 matching over 8 bases. Germline CDR1 MDHEN, CDR2 SYDVKM. This CDR3 has 16 residues. After removal of 4 bases from V and 4 bases from J, the junction contained 11 bases not matched to a gene. The CDR3 protein is CASSSPPRQGIETQYF. The DNA of the CDR3 is TGTGCCAGCAGTTCCCCCCCGCGACAGGGGATAGAGACCCAGTACTTC.

Note on this clone: The germline gene is not matched at one end of the junction; a read error may be the cause. V and J are TRBV7-2 and TRBJ2-7, with no clear D. This CDR3 comprises 11 residues. Germline V gives CDR1 SGHTA, CDR2 FQGNSA. Here the CDR3 reads CASSLALRGCF. Here the CDR3 DNA reads TGTGCCAGCAGCTTAGCTCTGCGAGGATGCTTC. The complete variable domain, with remaining parts taken from reference TRBV7-2 and TRBJ2-7, reads GAGVSQSPSNKVTEKGKDVELRCDPISGHTALYWYRQSLGQGLEFLIYFQGNSAPDKSGLPSDRFSAERTGGSVSTLTIQRTQQEDSAVYLCASSLALRGCFGPGTRLTVT.

This clone turned up a few times. This chain links TRBV19 with TRBJ2-7; D might be TRBD2 (6 bases). Per the germline V gene, CDR1 is LNHDA and CDR2 is SQIVND (reference sequence). Trimming left V 4 bases short and J 2 bases short, with 15 bases between. The CDR3 spans 15 residues. CDR3 nucleotides: TGTGCCAGTAGTACCTTTAGCGGCGGTACCTACGAGCAGTACTTC. Its translation is CASSTFSGGTYEQYF.

The chain recombines TRBV7-2 with TRBJ2-3, with D possibly being TRBD1 (5 bases). Germline assignment: CDR1 SGHTA and CDR2 FQGNSA. This CDR3 has 13 residues. Trimming pared 5 bases from V and 3 bases from J, leaving 9 bases between. In nucleotides, the CDR3 is TGTGCCAGCAGCCGCAGGGTGACAGATACGCAGTATTTT. Protein sequence: CASSRRVTDTQYF.

This chain uses TRBV11-2 with TRBJ2-3; 7 bases are shared with TRBD2. Germline V CDR1 and CDR2: SGHAT, FQNNGV. The junction had 1 base not matched to a gene; V was cut back by 1 base and J by 0 bases. The CDR3 totals 15 residues. CDR3 in amino acids: CASSLGTSSTDTQYF. In nucleotides, the CDR3 is TGTGCCAGCAGCTTAGGGACTAGTAGCACAGATACGCAGTATTTT.

With regard to this clone: Mismatch with germline at one junction end may stem from a read error. The J gene is TRBJ2-4, the V gene TRBV27, with D possibly TRBD2 on 5 matching bases. The CDR3 is 15 amino acids. Germline CDR1 reads MNHEY; CDR2 reads SMNVEV (reference sequence). In nucleotides, the CDR3 is TGTGCCAGCAGTTTAACACCCGGAGGCAAAAACAGTCAGTACTTC. Protein sequence: CASSLTPGGKNSQYF.

V usage is TRBV15 and J usage is TRBJ1-2; TRBD1 might be the D (5 bases). Germline CDR1 is LNHNV and CDR2 is YYDKDF (reference sequence). Between the trimmed V and J ends, which lost 2 bases and 8 bases, there was a span of 15 bases. The CDR3 consists of 14 residues. The CDR3 here is CATSRLGGTSGYTF. For the CDR3, the DNA is TGTGCCACCAGCAGACTGGGGGGTACGAGCGGCTACACCTTC.

The chain links TRBV14 to TRBJ1-2, with D unresolved. V was pared by 0 bases and J by 2 bases, with 10 bases between. This CDR3 spans 15 amino acids. Germline loops: CDR1 SGHDN, CDR2 FVKESK. CDR3 nucleotides: TGTGCCAGCAGCCAAGATAGGACGGGGAACTATGGCTACACCTTC. Its protein is CASSQDRTGNYGYTF.

The chain couples TRBV19 to TRBJ2-7; D possibly corresponds to TRBD1 (6 bases). The V gene's germline CDR1 is LNHDA and CDR2 SQIVND (reference sequence). The V end lost 4 bases, the J end lost 0 bases, and 10 bases lay between the germline ends. The CDR3 spans 14 residues. CDR3 amino acids: CASSTDRSSYEQYF. Written as DNA, the CDR3 is TGTGCCAGTAGTACCGACAGGAGCTCCTACGAGCAGTACTTC. Complete variable domain (other parts from reference TRBV19 and TRBJ2-7): DGGITQSPKYLFRKEGQNVTLSCEQNLNHDAMYWYRQDPGQGLRLIYYSQIVNDFQKGDIAEGYSVSREKKESFPLTVTSAQKNPTAFYLCASSTDRSSYEQYFGPGTRLTVT.

The chain is built from TRBV7-9 and TRBJ2-7; no firm D call. V lost 3 bases and J lost 0, with 6 bases in between. The CDR3 contains 13 residues. The germline CDR1 and CDR2 sequences are SEHNR and FQNEAQ (reference sequence). CDR3 region: CASSFTFSYEQYF. As DNA, the CDR3 is TGTGCCAGCAGCTTTACATTCTCCTACGAGCAGTACTTC.

This chain joins TRBV9 and TRBJ1-1, with D maybe TRBD1 (5 bases). The V end was cut by 4 bases, the J end by 7 bases, with 17 bases between. Looked up from germline, CDR1 is SGDLS and CDR2 is YYNGEE. The CDR3 is 14 residues long. The chain's CDR3 is CASSTGLQENEAFF. The DNA for the CDR3 is TGTGCCAGCAGCACGGGACTACAAGAGAATGAAGCTTTCTTT.

The rearrangement joins TRBV29-1 to TRBJ2-1; D perhaps matches TRBD2 (6 bases). Germline loops: CDR1 SQVTM, CDR2 ANQGSEA. The V and J ends lost 1 base and 10 bases respectively, with 17 bases between them. The CDR3 is made up of 14 amino acids. CDR3 in DNA: TGCAGCGTTGAAGCGGGAGCCCACCTAGGGGAGCAGTTCTTC. Protein: CSVEAGAHLGEQFF.

The chain is built from TRBV29-1 and TRBJ2-5, with TRBD2 matching 7 bases. Germline trimming cut 4 bases from V and 0 bases from J; bases unmatched to any gene: 11. From germline, CDR1 is SQVTM and CDR2 ANQGSEA. The CDR3 has 16 amino acids. The CDR3 spells CSVAAQRGFYQETQYF. The CDR3 DNA is TGCAGCGTTGCGGCTCAGCGGGGCTTCTACCAAGAGACCCAGTACTTC.

The CDR3 DNA is TGTGCCAGCAGCCAAGTCGTAGGGGCAGATACGCAGTATTTT. This gives the protein CASSQVVGADTQYF. This chain joins TRBV4-2 and TRBJ2-3; D might be TRBD1 (5 bases). V was pared by 1 base and J by 4 bases, with 9 bases between. This CDR3 region has 14 residues. Germline loops: CDR1 LGHNA, CDR2 YNFKEQ.

The rearrangement uses TRBV5-6 and TRBJ1-6; D may be TRBD1 (6 bases). V shed 1 base and J shed 6 bases, with 11 bases lying between them. Germline values: CDR1 SGHDT, CDR2 YYEEEE. CDR3 length: 15 residues. CDR3 nucleotide sequence: TGTGCCAGCAGCTTGCAGGGGCCGGTTAATTCACCCCTCCACTTT. Amino acids: CASSLQGPVNSPLHF.

The chain couples TRBV28 to TRBJ2-1; 8 nucleotides match TRBD2. CDR3 length: 14 amino acids. The junction had 7 bases not matched to a gene; V was cut back by 3 bases and J by 9 bases. Germline CDR1 is MDHEN and CDR2 is SYDVKM. For the CDR3, the DNA is TGTGCCAGCAGTTTTGAGCGGGAGATAGGTGAGCAGTTCTTC. Its translation is CASSFEREIGEQFF.

The chain carries TRBV7-6 and TRBJ2-7, with TRBD2 identical over 12 bases. Germline V gene lookup returns CDR1 SGHVS and CDR2 FNYEAQ. Trimming removed 0 bases from V and 3 bases from J; junction bases left unmatched: 0. The length of the CDR3 is 15 residues. The CDR3 DNA sequence: TGTGCCAGCAGCTTAGCGACTAGCGGGAGCTACGAGCAGTACTTC. Translating it yields CASSLATSGSYEQYF.